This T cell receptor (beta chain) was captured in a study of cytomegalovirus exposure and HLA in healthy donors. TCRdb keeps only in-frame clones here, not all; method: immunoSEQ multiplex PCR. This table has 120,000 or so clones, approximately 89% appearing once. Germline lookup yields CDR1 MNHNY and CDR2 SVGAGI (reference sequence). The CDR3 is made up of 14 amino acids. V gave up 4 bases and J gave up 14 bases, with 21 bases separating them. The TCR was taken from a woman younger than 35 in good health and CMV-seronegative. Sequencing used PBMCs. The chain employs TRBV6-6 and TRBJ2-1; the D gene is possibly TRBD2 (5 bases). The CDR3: CASSSDSRASIEFF. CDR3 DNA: TGTGCCAGCAGTTCCGACTCGAGGGCTAGCATTGAGTTCTTC.